This is a list of T cell receptor beta chains from one sample in a study of T cells of healthy individuals. TCRdb fed the 5' RACE reads into MiXCR, producing one record per CDR3 protein. The data contain tens of thousands of distinct CDR3 sequences, roughly 15% of them singletons. The receptors shown here come from a human donor in good health. CDR3s include the opening cysteine and the closing phenylalanine or tryptophan. A D gene is named only where the DNA matches it firmly.

TRBV24-1	TRBJ2-7	TRBD2	CATWEGGFSYEQYF
TRBV12-3/TRBV12-4	TRBJ1-2	TRBD1	CASSFRDRILYGYTF
TRBV29-1	TRBJ2-5	TRBD1	CSAIQGQETQYF
TRBV20-1	TRBJ2-1	TRBD1	CSADRDSGTYNEQFF
TRBV5-1	TRBJ2-3	TRBD2	CASSLVGGVPTDTQYF
TRBV29-1	TRBJ2-7	.	CSVGDWLGEQYF
TRBV12-3/TRBV12-4	TRBJ2-7	.	CASSLWYEQYF
TRBV19	TRBJ2-2	.	CASYPTPNTGELFF
TRBV20-1	TRBJ2-1	.	CSARVSAIYNEQFF
TRBV7-2	TRBJ2-7	.	CASGLGGSSYEQYF
TRBV11-2	TRBJ1-5	.	CASSFGTSNQPQHF
TRBV9	TRBJ2-3	.	CASSVWGNTDTQYF
TRBV10-3	TRBJ2-7	TRBD1	CAISESGTGSPYEQYF
TRBV5-6	TRBJ1-2	.	CASAPGGAVYGYTF
TRBV11-1	TRBJ2-3	.	CASSPRQTDTQYF
TRBV10-2	TRBJ1-1	.	CASRVGQMNTEAFF
TRBV6-6	TRBJ1-5	.	CASSTANQPQHF
TRBV20-1	TRBJ2-2	TRBD2	CSARKGGRDTGELFF
TRBV12-3/TRBV12-4	TRBJ1-2	.	CASTQGLANYGYTF
TRBV7-2	TRBJ2-3	.	CASSLEGVDTQYF
TRBV10-3	TRBJ1-3	.	CAISVEGHGNTIYF
TRBV5-1	TRBJ1-2	.	CASSLEREIYGYTF
TRBV4-1	TRBJ2-6	.	CASSPAGANVLTF
TRBV24-1	TRBJ2-5	.	CATSAVFTGEETQYF
TRBV12-3/TRBV12-4	TRBJ2-3	.	CASTDRSADTQYF